These 21 T cell receptor beta chains came from one sample sequenced in a study of cytomegalovirus exposure and HLA in healthy donors (dated by TCRdb to 2017 to 2019). The protocol used for the library was the immunoSEQ multiplex PCR assay. A mixture of 60 forward primers for TCR Vbeta segments and 13 reverse primers for TCR Jbeta segments was used in the multiplex PCR. The source is immuneACCESS, and TCRdb retained only in-frame sequences with V and J called. Part of the clones is not carried over; for the studies checked, unresolved V genes explain less than half of this, and the remainder is unexplained. The sample table lists under 150,000 clones, roughly 85% of them with a count of one. Less than 2% of the sample belongs to the ten largest clones. What was sequenced was PBMCs. The receptors come from a woman younger than 45 in good health and CMV-seronegative.

This chain links TRBV10-3 with TRBJ1-1; 7 nucleotides line up with TRBD1. V was pared by 10 bases and J by 3 bases, with 11 bases of the junction left unmatched. CDR1 is ENHRY, CDR2 SYGVKD, per germline. The CDR3 runs 14 residues. In nucleotides, the CDR3 is TGTGCCACCCTTGACAGGGACTCTGACACTGAAGCTTTCTTT. As protein: CATLDRDSDTEAFF.

The genes are TRBV12-5 and TRBJ2-7; D perhaps matches TRBD1 (5 bases). V was cut by 1 base and J by 3 bases, with 7 bases left in between. The CDR3 totals 13 residues. Germline CDR1 LGHNT, CDR2 FRNRAP. CDR3 DNA sequence: TGTGCTAGTGGTTTGGCGACAGTCTACGAGCAGTACTTC. Amino acid sequence: CASGLATVYEQYF.

The chain combines TRBV5-6 with TRBJ1-1; D is possibly TRBD1 (6 bases). The CDR3 consists of 14 residues. Germline CDR1 SGHDT, CDR2 YYEEEE. V lost 2 bases to trimming and J lost 3 bases, with 11 bases between them. The CDR3 nucleotides read TGTGCCAGCAGCTTCGGAGCAGGGGACACTGAAGCTTTCTTT. This translates into CASSFGAGDTEAFF.

This rearrangement joins TRBV5-1 to TRBJ2-7; D gene ambiguous. Trimming shortened V by 4 bases and J by 5 bases, and 16 bases separated the two germline ends. Germline V gene sequence: CDR1 SGHRS, CDR2 YFSETQ. The CDR3 runs to 14 residues. CDR3 in amino acids: CASSPGVNPHEQYF. The CDR3, as DNA: TGCGCCAGCAGCCCCGGAGTAAACCCGCACGAGCAGTACTTC.

The chain links TRBV5-4 to TRBJ2-1; a possible D gene is TRBD2 (7 bases). Germline V gene lookup returns CDR1 SGHNT and CDR2 YYREEE (reference sequence). There are 16 residues in the CDR3. With 4 bases removed from V and 8 bases from J, the gap between germline ends came to 22 bases. The CDR3 spells CASSPTGGGLRHEQFF. Written as DNA, the CDR3 is TGTGCCAGCAGCCCCACCGGCGGGGGCCTTCGTCATGAGCAGTTCTTC. Variable domain in full (rest from reference TRBV5-4 and TRBJ2-1): ETGVTQSPTHLIKTRGQQVTLRCSSQSGHNTVSWYQQALGQGPQFIFQYYREEENGRGNFPPRFSGLQFPNYSSELNVNALELDDSALYLCASSPTGGGLRHEQFFGPGTRLTVL.

This clone has more than one count but fewer than ten. The chain joins TRBV28 to TRBJ1-5; tentatively, D is TRBD1 (6 bases). CDR1 MDHEN and CDR2 SYDVKM come from the germline V gene. V gave up 2 bases and J gave up 4 bases, with 21 bases separating them. The CDR3 contains 18 residues. The CDR3 region is CASSLIAPRGAQNQPQHF. In DNA, the CDR3 is TGTGCCAGCAGTTTAATCGCCCCTCGGGGGGCGCAAAATCAGCCCCAGCATTTT.

This clone was observed once. The rearrangement uses TRBV6-4 and TRBJ2-2, with TRBD1 matching over 7 bases. V lost 4 bases, J lost 5 bases, and 4 bases stayed unmatched. Germline V CDR1 and CDR2: MRHNA, SNTAGT. The CDR3 runs to 14 residues. CDR3 in DNA: TGTGCCAGCAGTGCCTCCAGGGGGACCGGGGAGCTGTTTTTT. It codes for CASSASRGTGELFF.

The CDR3 protein is CASSLLEGNTEAFF. DNA of the CDR3: TGCGCCAGCAGCTTGCTGGAGGGCAACACTGAAGCTTTCTTT. The chain recombines TRBV5-1 with TRBJ1-1; D not certain. V was shortened by 1 base and J by 2 bases, with 9 bases between the two germline ends. The length of the CDR3 is 14 residues. In germline, CDR1 is SGHRS, CDR2 YFSETQ.

The gene calls are TRBV5-6 and TRBJ1-2; TRBD1 aligns across 7 bases. Germline CDR1 and CDR2: SGHDT and YYEEEE. The J segment lost 8 bases and the V segment lost 4 bases, leaving 11 bases of the junction unmatched. The CDR3 loop spans 14 amino acids. The CDR3 region is CASSAGTAIRGYTF. CDR3 bases: TGTGCCAGCAGCGCCGGGACAGCAATACGGGGCTACACCTTC.

This clone was detected once. This chain connects TRBV30 to TRBJ2-2, with 9 nucleotides matching TRBD2. Germline-derived CDR1 and CDR2 are GTSNPN and SVGIG (reference sequence). The CDR3 is 15 amino acids. V lost 2 bases to trimming and J lost 6 bases; unmatched junction nucleotides: 7. The CDR3 DNA follows: TGTGCCTGGAGTCGGCGGGGGGGCGGATCCGGGGAGCTGTTTTTT. This encodes CAWSRRGGGSGELFF. The variable domain in full, with the rest retrieved from reference TRBV30 and TRBJ2-2, is SQTIHQWPATLVQPVGSPLSLECTVEGTSNPNLYWYRQAAGRGLQLLFYSVGIGQISSEVPQNLSASRPQDRQFILSSKKLLLSDSGFYLCAWSRRGGGSGELFFGEGSRLTVL.

The chain uses TRBV5-1 and TRBJ1-4; D is uncertain. The germline gives CDR1 SGHRS, CDR2 YFSETQ. The CDR3 has 13 residues. V was shortened by 5 bases and J by 6 bases, with 11 bases between the two germline ends. DNA for the CDR3: TGCGCCAGCAGGACCGGAGACGATGAAAAACTGTTTTTT. Protein product: CASRTGDDEKLFF.

The CDR3 region is CASSLGGRGPWEEQFF. In DNA, the CDR3 is TGTGCCAGCAGCTTAGGTGGCAGGGGACCCTGGGAAGAGCAGTTCTTC. The chain recombines TRBV7-6 with TRBJ2-1, with a tentative D call TRBD1 (6 bases). This CDR3 region has 16 residues. Trimming removed 1 base at V and 10 bases at J, with 20 bases between. Looked up from germline, CDR1 is SGHVS and CDR2 is FNYEAQ.

V gene TRBV6-1 combines with J gene TRBJ1-6; 7 bases are shared with TRBD1. CDR1 is MNHNS and CDR2 is SASEGT in the germline V gene. V was pared by 7 bases and J by 10 bases, with 13 bases of the junction left unmatched. The CDR3 is made up of 15 amino acids. CDR3 sequence: CASIDRDSPGSPLHF. The CDR3 DNA reads as TGTGCCAGCATAGACAGGGACAGCCCAGGATCACCCCTCCACTTT.

This chain links TRBV6-5 with TRBJ1-2, with 8 nucleotides matching TRBD1. Germline assignment: CDR1 MNHEY and CDR2 SVGAGI. V lost 2 bases and J lost 4; bases outside the gene matches: 0. The CDR3 has 13 residues. CDR3 bases: TGTGCCAGCAGTTACGACAGGGGCTATGGCTACACCTTC. Residues: CASSYDRGYGYTF.

The chain carries TRBV4-3 and TRBJ1-1; 8 nucleotides agree with TRBD1. Unmatched junction bases numbered 11, after V lost 4 bases and J lost 4 bases. This CDR3 has 16 residues. CDR1 and CDR2 (germline): LGHNA, YSLEER. The CDR3 loop is CASSRSGGGWTTEAFF. DNA of the CDR3: TGCGCCAGCAGCCGTTCAGGGGGCGGCTGGACCACTGAAGCTTTCTTT.

The chain links TRBV18 to TRBJ1-1, with TRBD1 identical over 7 bases. Germline V gene data show CDR1 as KGHSH and CDR2 as LQKENI. The CDR3 contains 13 residues. With 5 bases clipped from V and 3 bases from J, the junction kept 3 bases outside the gene matches. CDR3 protein: CASSITGDTEAFF. Written as DNA, the CDR3 is TGTGCCAGCTCAATAACAGGGGACACTGAAGCTTTCTTT.

V usage is TRBV6-1 and J usage is TRBJ1-1; tentative D call: TRBD1 (5 bases). The germline gives CDR1 MNHNS, CDR2 SASEGT. The CDR3 spans 13 residues. The V end lost 8 bases, the J end lost 0 bases, and 10 bases lay between the germline ends. CDR3 coding DNA: TGTGCCAGCGGGGAGGGGATGAACACTGAAGCTTTCTTT. Encoded protein: CASGEGMNTEAFF.

The chain is built from TRBV7-9 and TRBJ1-5, with a tentative D call TRBD1 (5 bases). The CDR3 runs 15 residues. Germline CDR1 and CDR2: SEHNR and FQNEAQ (reference sequence). The ends were cut back, 1 base at V and 6 bases at J, with 13 bases in the middle. The CDR3 here is CASSLGRVDSQPQHF. CDR3 sequence (DNA): TGTGCCAGCAGCTTAGGCAGGGTGGATAGTCAGCCCCAGCATTTT. Based on the CDR3 plus reference TRBV7-9 and TRBJ1-5, the full variable domain is DTGVSQNPRHKITKRGQNVTFRCDPISEHNRLYWYRQTLGQGPEFLTYFQNEAQLEKSRLLSDRFSAERPKGSFSTLEIQRTEQGDSAMYLCASSLGRVDSQPQHFGDGTRLSIL.

This chain connects TRBV9 to TRBJ1-5; D may be TRBD1 (5 bases). Germline assignment: CDR1 SGDLS and CDR2 YYNGEE. The V gene lost 0 bases and the J gene lost 7 bases, with 11 bases spanning the gap. This CDR3 comprises 14 residues. Here the CDR3 reads CASSVDGGNQPQHF. For the CDR3, the DNA is TGTGCCAGCAGCGTAGATGGGGGGAACCAGCCCCAGCATTTT.

The chain carries TRBV2 and TRBJ2-7, with D maybe TRBD1 (6 bases). The CDR3 is made up of 12 amino acids. V dropped 3 bases and J dropped 7 bases, with 10 bases sitting between them. The V gene's germline CDR1 is SNHLY and CDR2 FYNNEI. The CDR3 here is CASSEAGVEQYF. CDR3 nucleotides: TGTGCCAGCAGTGAGGCAGGGGTTGAGCAGTACTTC.

The table lists this clone with a count of one. This chain connects TRBV10-1 to TRBJ1-1; D possibly corresponds to TRBD1 (5 bases). Germline CDR1 is WNHNN and CDR2 is SYGVQD (reference sequence). The CDR3 is 13 amino acids. V gave up 2 bases and J gave up 2 bases, with 6 bases separating them. CDR3 amino acids: CASSEDSNTEAFF. For the CDR3, the DNA is TGCGCCAGCAGTGAGGACAGCAACACTGAAGCTTTCTTT.